Following are 27 T cell receptor beta chains from one sample sequenced in a study of response to subunit inactivated influenza vaccine. TCRdb redid the calling of the RT-PCR reads with MiXCR, one entry per CDR3 protein. The sample records about 780,000 distinct CDR3 sequences, about 18% being singletons. The specimen comprised PBMCs from blood, sampled 5 days after vaccination. All receptors come from a man over 45 who received an inactivated influenza vaccine.

This clonotype has only a few counts. This chain links TRBV6-1 with TRBJ1-4, with TRBD1 as a possible D gene (6 bases). The CDR3 sequence is 14 residues long. With 3 bases removed from V and 6 bases from J, the gap between germline ends came to 11 bases. Germline loops: CDR1 MNHNS, CDR2 SASEGT. CDR3 in DNA: TGTGCCAGCAGTGAGCAGGGGAAAGATGAAAAACTGTTTTTT. This codes for CASSEQGKDEKLFF.

This rearrangement joins TRBV18 to TRBJ2-1; TRBD2 matches 13 bases. J lost 2 bases, V lost 4 bases, and 2 bases had no gene match. The CDR3 is 16 amino acids. Germline CDR1 KGHSH, CDR2 LQKENI. Here the CDR3 reads CASSRGLAGPYNEQFF. The CDR3 DNA reads as TGTGCCAGCTCACGGGGACTAGCGGGGCCCTACAATGAGCAGTTCTTC.

The V call is TRBV5-4, the J call TRBJ2-7, with D perhaps TRBD1 (6 bases). From germline, CDR1 is SGHNT and CDR2 YYREEE (reference sequence). Trimming took off 4 bases at V and 6 bases at J, with 20 bases between the two ends. This CDR3 has 15 residues. The CDR3 sequence is CASSKGQSLGREQYF. CDR3 DNA: TGTGCCAGCAGCAAGGGACAATCATTGGGTCGCGAGCAGTACTTC.

This clonotype has just a few counts. This sequence joins TRBV5-1 and TRBJ2-2; D possibly corresponds to TRBD1 (6 bases). Germline V gives CDR1 SGHRS, CDR2 YFSETQ. There are 16 residues in the CDR3. V dropped 4 bases and J dropped 1 base, with 14 bases sitting between them. Written as DNA, the CDR3 is TGCGCCAGCAGCAAACAGGGTGTGGTGAACACCGGGGAGCTGTTTTTT. Translating it yields CASSKQGVVNTGELFF. The full variable domain, rest sourced from reference TRBV5-1 and TRBJ2-2, is KAGVTQTPRYLIKTRGQQVTLSCSPISGHRSVSWYQQTPGQGLQFLFEYFSETQRNKGNFPGRFSGRQFSNSRSEMNVSTLELGDSALYLCASSKQGVVNTGELFFGEGSRLTVL.

The sample holds a few counts of this clonotype. The chain joins TRBV7-9 to TRBJ1-2; no definite D call. CDR3 length: 14 residues. Germline CDR1 is SEHNR and CDR2 is FQNEAQ (reference sequence). V was clipped by 5 bases and J by 7 bases, with 17 bases between them. The CDR3 coding sequence is TGTGCCAGCAGCCCCCGTGAAGGGAAGGGTGGCTACACCTTC. Residues: CASSPREGKGGYTF.

A few counts support this clonotype. V and J are TRBV4-3 and TRBJ2-2, with a possible D match to TRBD2 (6 bases). Trimming removed 0 bases at V and 7 bases at J, with 15 bases between. The CDR3 is 16 amino acids. The germline CDR1 and CDR2 sequences are LGHNA and YSLEER. CDR3 bases: TGCGCCAGCAGCCAAGATGGCCGGGAGAGCGGCGGGGAGCTGTTTTTT. Its translation: CASSQDGRESGGELFF.

In its sample, this clonotype was seen many times. J is TRBJ2-3 and V is TRBV29-1, with D tentatively TRBD1 or TRBD2 (6 bases each). Trimming left V 8 bases short and J 4 bases short, with 10 bases between. CDR1 and CDR2 from the germline V gene are SQVTM and ANQGSEA. The CDR3 length is 11 residues. The DNA of the CDR3 is TGCAGCCAAGGGGGGTCAGATACGCAGTATTTT. As protein: CSQGGSDTQYF.

This clonotype was observed a few times. This rearrangement joins TRBV6-6 to TRBJ2-1; TRBD2 might be the D (5 bases). CDR3 length: 13 amino acids. V shed 6 bases and J shed 2 bases, with 8 bases lying between them. Per the germline V gene, CDR1 is MNHNY and CDR2 is SVGAGI (reference sequence). The CDR3 nucleotides are TGTGCCAGCAGACTCGGGGCCTACAATGAGCAGTTCTTC. This translates into CASRLGAYNEQFF.

The chain employs TRBV7-9 and TRBJ2-3; perhaps D is TRBD1 or TRBD2 (5 bases each). Trimming removed 5 bases from V and 4 bases from J, with 16 bases in between. The CDR3 is 15 residues long. Germline values: CDR1 SEHNR, CDR2 FQNEAQ (reference sequence). The DNA of the CDR3 is TGTGCCAGCAGCCCAGGCCTTGGGGGTCCAGATACGCAGTATTTT. Encoded protein: CASSPGLGGPDTQYF. The full variable domain, with the rest looked up from reference TRBV7-9 and TRBJ2-3, is DTGVSQNPRHKITKRGQNVTFRCDPISEHNRLYWYRQTLGQGPEFLTYFQNEAQLEKSRLLSDRFSAERPKGSFSTLEIQRTEQGDSAMYLCASSPGLGGPDTQYFGPGTRLTVL.

V usage is TRBV3-1 and J usage is TRBJ2-6; D remains unclear. The CDR3 sequence is 15 residues long. Trimming left V 4 bases short and J 1 base short, with 8 bases between. From germline, CDR1 is LGHDT and CDR2 YNNKEL (reference sequence). This chain's CDR3 is CASSLYVSGANVLTF. CDR3 nucleotides: TGTGCCAGCAGCCTCTATGTATCTGGGGCCAACGTCCTGACTTTC.

The V call is TRBV7-9, the J call TRBJ2-1; 8 nucleotides line up with TRBD1. Unmatched junction bases numbered 11, after V lost 7 bases and J lost 6 bases. Germline-derived CDR1 and CDR2 are SEHNR and FQNEAQ (reference sequence). The length of the CDR3 is 15 residues. The CDR3 sequence is CASNNGQGHTNEQFF. CDR3 coding DNA: TGTGCCAGCAACAACGGACAGGGCCACACCAATGAGCAGTTCTTC.

This clonotype has at least ten counts. The rearrangement links TRBV12-3 or TRBV12-4 to TRBJ2-7; TRBD2 aligns across 12 bases. V gave up 6 bases and J gave up 3 bases; unmatched junction bases: 6. CDR3 length: 15 residues. The CDR3 nucleotides read TGTGCCAGCAGCCCAACTAGCGGGGGGAACTACGAGCAGTACTTC. It is translated as CASSPTSGGNYEQYF.

The sample holds a few counts of this clonotype. V is TRBV20-1 and J is TRBJ2-7; D not resolved. The CDR3 spans 13 residues. Per germline, CDR1 DFQATT and CDR2 SNEGSKA (reference sequence). Deletions cut 0 bases from V and 2 bases from J, with 8 bases between. The CDR3 is CSARDPLAYEQYF. For the CDR3, the DNA is TGCAGTGCTAGAGATCCCCTAGCCTACGAGCAGTACTTC.

This chain links TRBV20-1 with TRBJ2-5; TRBD2 matches 11 bases. The CDR3 loop spans 14 amino acids. J gave up 5 bases and V 6 bases, and 8 bases lay outside the gene matches. Germline-derived CDR1 and CDR2 are DFQATT and SNEGSKA (reference sequence). CDR3 residues: CSARSGRALETQYF. The CDR3 DNA reads TGCAGTGCCCGTAGCGGGAGGGCCCTGGAGACCCAGTACTTC.

The genes are TRBV6-1 and TRBJ2-2; 11 bases are shared with TRBD1. Germline assignment: CDR1 MNHNS and CDR2 SASEGT. CDR3 length: 16 residues. V lost 7 bases, J lost 3 bases, and 7 bases stayed unmatched. The CDR3 coding sequence is TGTGCCAGCAAGCCAGGGACAGGGGGAGACACCGGGGAGCTGTTTTTT. Protein sequence: CASKPGTGGDTGELFF.

About this clonotype: Possible read error: a much larger clone is one base away. The chain has TRBV29-1 and TRBJ2-3, with 8 nucleotides matching TRBD1. The trim removed 8 bases at V and 4 bases at J, leaving 5 bases unmatched. The CDR3 extends over 12 amino acids. Germline assignment: CDR1 SQVTM and CDR2 ANQGSEA. The CDR3 nucleotides are TGCAGCCAGGGACAGGTGGCAGATACGCAGTATTTT. Amino acid sequence: CSQGQVADTQYF.

This clonotype was found many times. The chain carries TRBV12-3 or TRBV12-4 and TRBJ1-1; 11 positions agree with TRBD1. Unmatched junction bases numbered 1, after V lost 6 bases and J lost 4 bases. The CDR3 runs 13 residues. CDR3 protein: CASSGTGGTEAFF. The CDR3 DNA sequence: TGTGCCAGCAGCGGGACAGGGGGCACTGAAGCTTTCTTT.

The chain recombines TRBV30 with TRBJ1-2, with D uncertain. Trimming cost V 0 bases and J 7 bases, with 15 bases left between them. The CDR3 runs to 14 residues. Germline V gives CDR1 GTSNPN, CDR2 SVGIG (reference sequence). The CDR3 nucleotides read TGTGCCTGGAGTGTACTAGGCTGGGGTTCTGGCTACACCTTC. Its protein product is CAWSVLGWGSGYTF.

This clonotype was observed many times. CDR3: CASSFGYGYTF. In DNA, the CDR3 is TGTGCCAGCAGTTTCGGCTATGGCTACACCTTC. The chain carries TRBV12-3 or TRBV12-4 and TRBJ1-2, with D unclear. The CDR3 extends over 11 amino acids. The germline V and J ends were trimmed by 3 bases and 4 bases, with 3 bases remaining between them.

The V and J genes are TRBV5-1 and TRBJ2-3; D not certain. Trimming left V 0 bases short and J 2 bases short, with 10 bases between. CDR1 and CDR2 (germline): SGHRS, YFSETQ. The CDR3 spans 15 residues. The DNA of the CDR3 is TGCGCCAGCAGCTTGGGGGTGGCCTTCACAGATACGCAGTATTTT. Translation: CASSLGVAFTDTQYF.

There are many counts of this clonotype. This chain joins TRBV27 and TRBJ1-5, with TRBD1 matching 7 bases. Germline assignment: CDR1 MNHEY and CDR2 SMNVEV (reference sequence). Germline trimming cut 5 bases from V and 2 bases from J; bases unmatched to any gene: 9. This CDR3 is 16 amino acids long. CDR3 in amino acids: CASSPQGPAGNQPQHF. CDR3 bases: TGTGCCAGCAGTCCACAGGGGCCAGCGGGCAATCAGCCCCAGCATTTT.

The chain employs TRBV6-2 or TRBV6-3 and TRBJ2-7; D assignment may be TRBD1 or TRBD2 (5 bases each). The V gene lost 5 bases and the J gene lost 3 bases, with 11 bases spanning the gap. CDR1 is MNHEY, CDR2 SVGEGT, per germline. The CDR3 length is 13 residues. The CDR3 DNA sequence: TGTGCCAGCAGTCGCTCAGGGAGCTACGAGCAGTACTTC. This translates into CASSRSGSYEQYF.

This clonotype was observed a few times. This chain links TRBV7-2 with TRBJ2-7; D might be TRBD2 (5 bases). With 8 bases removed from V and 1 base from J, the gap between germline ends came to 15 bases. Germline V lookup: CDR1 SGHTA, CDR2 FQGNSA. The CDR3 loop spans 14 amino acids. In DNA form, the CDR3 reads TGTGCCAGCGGAGAGGGAACAGTTTCCTACGAGCAGTACTTC. This codes for CASGEGTVSYEQYF.

This clonotype was seen more than once but under ten times. This chain uses TRBV4-3 with TRBJ2-7, with 7 nucleotides matching TRBD1. With 3 bases clipped from V and 7 bases from J, the junction kept 12 bases outside the gene matches. The CDR3 totals 15 residues. Germline CDR1 reads LGHNA; CDR2 reads YSLEER. The CDR3 reads CASSHDRDRLSEQYF. In DNA form, the CDR3 reads TGCGCCAGCAGCCATGACCGGGACAGACTATCGGAGCAGTACTTC.

Ten or more counts support this clonotype. The chain links TRBV20-1 to TRBJ2-4; D not resolved. Germline CDR1 DFQATT, CDR2 SNEGSKA (reference sequence). The V gene lost 4 bases and the J gene lost 0 bases, with 7 bases spanning the gap. The CDR3 spans 13 residues. CDR3 sequence: CSATLLAKNIQYF. CDR3 nucleotide sequence: TGCAGTGCTACGCTCCTAGCCAAAAACATTCAGTACTTC.

A few counts support this clonotype. V gene TRBV6-2 or TRBV6-3 combines with J gene TRBJ1-5; 7 bases line up with TRBD1. CDR1 is MNHEY and CDR2 is SVGEGT in the germline V gene. After removal of 6 bases from V and 5 bases from J, the junction contained 7 bases not matched to a gene. This CDR3 contains 14 residues. The CDR3 coding sequence is TGTGCCAGCAGCTCGACAGGGATTTATCAGCCCCAGCATTTT. This gives the protein CASSSTGIYQPQHF.

A note on this clonotype: Being one base from a much bigger clone, this may be a read error. It is unclear where the CDR3 begins or ends on the DNA, so no DNA is shown, and the CDR3 is as TCRdb lists it. The rearrangement links TRBV7-2 to TRBJ2-3; the table names TRBD1, a call not compared with the DNA. A total of 13 residues make up the CDR3, ends included. Germline-derived CDR1 and CDR2 are SGHTA and FQGNSA. This CDR3 is CASSLVGGGTHYF.